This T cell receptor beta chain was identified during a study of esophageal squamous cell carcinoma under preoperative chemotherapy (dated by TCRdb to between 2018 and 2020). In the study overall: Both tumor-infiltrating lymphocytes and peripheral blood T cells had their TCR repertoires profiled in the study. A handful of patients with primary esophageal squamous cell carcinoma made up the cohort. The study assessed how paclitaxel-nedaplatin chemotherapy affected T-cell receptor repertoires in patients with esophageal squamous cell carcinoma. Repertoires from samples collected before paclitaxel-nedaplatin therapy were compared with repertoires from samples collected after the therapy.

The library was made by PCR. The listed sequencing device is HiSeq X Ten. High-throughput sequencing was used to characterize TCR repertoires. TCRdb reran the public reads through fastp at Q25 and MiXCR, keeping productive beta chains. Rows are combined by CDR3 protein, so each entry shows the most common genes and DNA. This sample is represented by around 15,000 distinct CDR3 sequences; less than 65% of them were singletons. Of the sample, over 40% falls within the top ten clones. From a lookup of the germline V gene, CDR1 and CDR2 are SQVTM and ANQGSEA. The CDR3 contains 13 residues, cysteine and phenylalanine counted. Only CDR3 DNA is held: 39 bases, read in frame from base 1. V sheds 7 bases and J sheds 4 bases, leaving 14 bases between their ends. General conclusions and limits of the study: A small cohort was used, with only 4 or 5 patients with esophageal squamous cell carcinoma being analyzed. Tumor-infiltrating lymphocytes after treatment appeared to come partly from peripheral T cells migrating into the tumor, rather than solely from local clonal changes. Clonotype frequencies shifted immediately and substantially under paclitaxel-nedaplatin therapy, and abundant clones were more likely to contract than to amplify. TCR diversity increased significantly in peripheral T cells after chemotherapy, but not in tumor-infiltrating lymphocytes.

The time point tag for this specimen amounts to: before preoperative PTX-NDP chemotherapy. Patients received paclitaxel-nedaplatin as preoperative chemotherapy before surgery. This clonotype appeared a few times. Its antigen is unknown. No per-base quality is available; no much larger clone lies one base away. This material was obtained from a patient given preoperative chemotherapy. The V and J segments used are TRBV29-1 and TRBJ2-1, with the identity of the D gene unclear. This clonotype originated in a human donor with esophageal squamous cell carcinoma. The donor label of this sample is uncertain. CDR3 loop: CSASKTLYNEQFF. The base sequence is TGCAGCGCTTCGAAGACACTGTACAATGAGCAGTTCTTC.